A single sample is the source of the 11 T cell receptor beta chains below, sequenced in a study of blood T cell repertoires in COVID-19 (TCRdb year 2020). The method was the immunoSEQ multiplex PCR assay. Sourced from immuneACCESS, this table was stored by TCRdb with only in-frame sequences that have V and J called. A share of the clones is absent; for the studies checked, an unresolved V gene accounts for under half, and the remainder has no known explanation. For this sample the table gives 80,000 to 95,000 clones, of which around 86% were detected only once. The leading ten clones occupy 16% of the sample. Sequenced sample: peripheral blood. These receptors originate from a woman of 80 years or more with active or convalescent COVID-19.

The J gene is TRBJ1-5, the V gene TRBV21-1; the listed D gene, TRBD1, was not tested against the DNA. TRBV21-1 is given as a pseudogene. There are 19 residues in the CDR3. The CDR3 bases are TGTGCCAGCAGCACGACCGGGACAGGAGCGACCTATAGCAATCAGCCCCAGCATTTT. Protein sequence: CASSTTGTGATYSNQPQHF.

This sequence joins TRBV20-1 and TRBJ1-5; D is undetermined. Germline-derived CDR1 and CDR2 are DFQATT and SNEGSKA (reference sequence). Trimming shortened V by 3 bases and J by 4 bases, and 16 bases separated the two germline ends. This CDR3 contains 15 residues. The CDR3 DNA follows: TGCAGTGCTAGTGGTGGGAGCTCGGATAATCAGCCCCAGCATTTT. Translated, it gives CSASGGSSDNQPQHF.

J is TRBJ2-1 and V is TRBV5-1; TRBD2 matches 8 bases. Per germline, CDR1 SGHRS and CDR2 YFSETQ. This CDR3 contains 15 residues. J gave up 0 bases and V 3 bases, and 2 bases lay outside the gene matches. The CDR3 DNA sequence: TGCGCCAGCAGCTCGAGCGGGAGCTCCTACAATGAGCAGTTCTTC. Translated: CASSSSGSSYNEQFF.

The chain joins TRBV10-3 to TRBJ1-1, with D perhaps TRBD1 (6 bases). V lost 6 bases and J lost 2, with 10 bases in between. The CDR3 runs to 13 residues. The germline gives CDR1 ENHRY, CDR2 SYGVKD. The CDR3 coding sequence is TGTGCCATCAGGCCGGACAGAAACACTGAAGCTTTCTTT. It specifies CAIRPDRNTEAFF.

This chain uses TRBV5-1 with TRBJ2-3, with D unresolved. Trimming shortened V by 0 bases and J by 0 bases, and 5 bases separated the two germline ends. Germline lookup yields CDR1 SGHRS and CDR2 YFSETQ. CDR3 length equals 14 residues. CDR3 residues: CASSLDSSTDTQYF. The CDR3 bases are TGCGCCAGCAGCTTGGACAGTAGCACAGATACGCAGTATTTT.

The sample holds a few counts of this clone. The chain links TRBV5-4 to TRBJ2-5; TRBD2 matches at 12 bases. Losses at the gene ends were 5 bases for V and 5 bases for J; bases not matched to a gene: 7. The germline V gene encodes CDR1 SGHNT and CDR2 YYREEE (reference sequence). This CDR3 region has 15 residues. The CDR3 is CASRATSGSWETQYF. CDR3 sequence (DNA): TGTGCCAGCAGGGCGACTAGCGGGAGTTGGGAGACCCAGTACTTC.

V usage is TRBV12-5 and J usage is TRBJ2-1; D ambiguous. The CDR3 spans 10 residues. The germline V gene has CDR1 LGHNT and CDR2 FRNRAP. Trimming took off 7 bases at V and 8 bases at J, with 6 bases between the two ends. CDR3 loop: CASAVYEQFF. The CDR3, as DNA: TGTGCTAGTGCGGTGTATGAGCAGTTCTTC. Full variable domain (remainder filled in from reference TRBV12-5 and TRBJ2-1): DARVTQTPRHKVTEMGQEVTMRCQPILGHNTVFWYRQTMMQGLELLAYFRNRAPLDDSGMPKDRFSAEMPDATLATLKIQPSEPRDSAVYFCASAVYEQFFGPGTRLTVL.

This clone has only one observation. The rearrangement uses TRBV6-6 and TRBJ1-1, with D possibly being TRBD1 (6 bases). The germline V and J ends were trimmed by 2 bases and 8 bases, with 15 bases remaining between them. CDR3 length equals 14 residues. The germline gives CDR1 MNHNY, CDR2 SVGAGI (reference sequence). Here the CDR3 DNA reads TGTGCCAGCAGTTACCCTAGGTCGGGGGGCGAAGCTTTCTTT. Translated: CASSYPRSGGEAFF.

The V and J genes are TRBV5-5 and TRBJ2-7; 8 bases match TRBD1. This CDR3 is 16 amino acids long. J gave up 1 base and V 4 bases, and 10 bases lay outside the gene matches. CDR1 and CDR2 (germline): SGHKS, YYEKEE (reference sequence). The CDR3 sequence: CASSPGQGGISYEQYF. CDR3 nucleotide sequence: TGTGCCAGCAGCCCAGGACAGGGAGGTATTTCCTACGAGCAGTACTTC.

J is TRBJ2-1 and V is TRBV30; 9 positions agree with TRBD2. CDR3 length: 15 amino acids. CDR1 and CDR2 (germline): GTSNPN, SVGIG (reference sequence). V shed 8 bases and J 4 bases; nucleotides not matched to a gene: 12. CDR3 sequence: CARGPLAGPYNEQFF. CDR3 DNA: TGTGCCAGAGGGCCCCTAGCGGGACCTTACAATGAGCAGTTCTTC.

Written as DNA, the CDR3 is TGTGCCAGCACCAAGACAGGGGAAAGATTCTACGAGCAGTACTTC. Its translation is CASTKTGERFYEQYF. The chain is built from TRBV7-2 and TRBJ2-7, with TRBD1 matching 8 bases. Germline trimming cut 7 bases from V and 3 bases from J; bases unmatched to any gene: 11. Germline V gives CDR1 SGHTA, CDR2 FQGNSA. The CDR3 has 15 amino acids.